One TCR beta chain is described in this entry. Its specific antigen is unknown. No base qualities exist here, and no much larger clone lies one base off it. The library came from the immunoSEQ multiplex PCR assay. The table was pulled from immuneACCESS by TCRdb, which kept in-frame rearrangements only. Such tables lose some clones; where checked, under half of the loss comes from unresolved V genes, and the rest has no known cause. The table for this sample lists tens of thousands of clones; 90% to 95% of them were counted only once. The ten largest clones take up approximately 2.5% of the sample. This entry comes from a study of T cell changes during pregnancy in multiple sclerosis (dated by TCRdb to the late 2010s). Turning to the overall study: The study examined how the T cell repertoire changed over the course of pregnancy in women with multiple sclerosis.

The cysteine opens and the phenylalanine closes a CDR3 of 15 amino acids. This entry keeps only the CDR3 DNA: 45 bases, framed from base 1. The germline V gene yields MDHEN for CDR1 and SYDVKM for CDR2. Trimming at the junction amounts to 4 bases on V and 5 bases on J, and the germline ends lie 17 bases apart. The sequencing here drew on peripheral blood, taken before pregnancy. The chain joins TRBV28 to TRBJ1-2, with the D gene not clear enough to name. The clonotype was recovered from a female donor with multiple sclerosis, enrolled in a pregnancy study. CDR3 sequence: CASSYRLTAGYGYTF. The sequence in DNA is TGTGCCAGCAGTTACCGACTTACCGCTGGGTATGGCTACACCTTC.